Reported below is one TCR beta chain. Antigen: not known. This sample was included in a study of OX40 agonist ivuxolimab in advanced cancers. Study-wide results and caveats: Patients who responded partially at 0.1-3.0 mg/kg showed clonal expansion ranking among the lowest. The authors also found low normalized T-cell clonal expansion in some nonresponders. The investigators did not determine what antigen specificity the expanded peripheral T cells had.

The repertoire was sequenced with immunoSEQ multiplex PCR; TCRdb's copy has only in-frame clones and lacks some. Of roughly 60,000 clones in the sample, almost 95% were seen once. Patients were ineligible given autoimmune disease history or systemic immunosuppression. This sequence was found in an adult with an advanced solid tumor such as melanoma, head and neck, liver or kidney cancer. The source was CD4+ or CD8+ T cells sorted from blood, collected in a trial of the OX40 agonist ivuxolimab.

CDR3 sequence: CASSQDPRLAGSTGELFF. The DNA for the CDR3 is TGTGCCAGCAGCCAAGATCCCCGACTAGCGGGAAGCACCGGGGAGCTGTTTTTT. The chain uses TRBV14 and TRBJ2-2; 11 bases agree with TRBD2. The CDR3 runs 18 residues. The germline gives CDR1 SGHDN, CDR2 FVKESK. With 0 bases clipped from V and 4 bases from J, the junction kept 7 bases outside the gene matches.